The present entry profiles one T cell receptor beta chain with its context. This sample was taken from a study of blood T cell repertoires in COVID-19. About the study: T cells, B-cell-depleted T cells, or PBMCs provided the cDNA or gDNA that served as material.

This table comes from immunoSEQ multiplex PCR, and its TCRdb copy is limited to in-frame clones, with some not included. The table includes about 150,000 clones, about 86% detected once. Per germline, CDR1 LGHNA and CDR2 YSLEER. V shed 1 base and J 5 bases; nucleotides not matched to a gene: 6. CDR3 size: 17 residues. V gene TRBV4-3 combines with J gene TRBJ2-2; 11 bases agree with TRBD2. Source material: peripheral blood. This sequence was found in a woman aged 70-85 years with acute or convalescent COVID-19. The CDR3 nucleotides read TGCGCCAGCAGCCAAGCACTAGCGGGGGCGCAGACCGGGGAGCTGTTTTTT. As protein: CASSQALAGAQTGELFF.